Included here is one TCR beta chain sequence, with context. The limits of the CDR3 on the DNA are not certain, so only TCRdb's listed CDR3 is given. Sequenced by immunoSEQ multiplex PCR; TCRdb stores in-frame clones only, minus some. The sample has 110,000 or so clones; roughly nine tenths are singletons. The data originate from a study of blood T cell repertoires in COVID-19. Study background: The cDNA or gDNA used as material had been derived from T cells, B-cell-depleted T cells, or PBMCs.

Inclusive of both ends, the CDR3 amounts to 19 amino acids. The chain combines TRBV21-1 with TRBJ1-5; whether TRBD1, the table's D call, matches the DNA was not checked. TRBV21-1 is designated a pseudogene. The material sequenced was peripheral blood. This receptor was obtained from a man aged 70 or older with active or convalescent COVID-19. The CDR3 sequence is CASSLGGVAGGAGNQPQHF.